These T cell receptor beta chains were read from a single sample in a study of Tregs in tolerant kidney transplant recipients. The method was immunoSEQ multiplex PCR; TCRdb's version includes in-frame clones alone and lacks a portion of them. The sample consists of approximately 81,000 clones, 90% to 95% of them appearing once. The sequenced sample was CD4+ T cells from blood (PBMCs), obtained 24 months after the transplant. The receptor set was obtained from a human patient who received a combined kidney and bone marrow transplant. T cells may partly derive from the graft donor. Each CDR3 is given with its conserved first and last residue. The D gene is left open where the match is weak. Expanded clones are given a class, and other clones once, few, many or no size at all.

V: TRBV19; D: TRBD2; size: -; J: TRBJ2-3; length: 15; CDR3: CASSVSGGPGDTQYF; DNA: TGTGCCAGTAGTGTTAGCGGGGGGCCAGGAGATACGCAGTATTTT
V: TRBV5-1; D: TRBD1; size: -; J: TRBJ1-3; length: 17; CDR3: CASSSQGAVGSGNTIYF; DNA: TGCGCCAGCAGCTCACAGGGGGCAGTGGGCTCAGGAAACACCATATATTTT
V: TRBV5-5; D: -; size: -; J: TRBJ2-5; length: 14; CDR3: CASTSVPYQETQYF; DNA: TGTGCCAGCACTTCGGTTCCGTACCAAGAGACCCAGTACTTC
V: TRBV2; D: TRBD1; size: -; J: TRBJ2-3; length: 15; CDR3: CASSADRASTDTQYF; DNA: TGTGCCAGCAGTGCCGACAGGGCTAGCACAGATACGCAGTATTTT
V: TRBV5-1; D: -; size: -; J: TRBJ2-2; length: 15; CDR3: CASSFLLEVVGELFF; DNA: TGCGCCAGCAGCTTTCTGCTAGAAGTGGTCGGGGAGCTGTTTTTT
V: TRBV4-1; D: -; size: -; J: TRBJ2-7; length: 14; CDR3: CASSRGEGPYEQYF; DNA: TGCGCCAGCAGCCGCGGGGAAGGGCCCTACGAGCAGTACTTC
V: TRBV7-6; D: -; size: -; J: TRBJ2-7; length: 13; CDR3: CASSLTGLYEQYF; DNA: TGTGCCAGCAGCTTAACGGGACTCTACGAGCAGTACTTC
V: TRBV11-2; D: -; size: -; J: TRBJ2-7; length: 15; CDR3: CASSTGTGASYEQYF; DNA: TGTGCCAGCAGCACAGGGACCGGGGCCTCCTACGAGCAGTACTTC
V: TRBV20-1; D: -; size: -; J: TRBJ1-2; length: 10; CDR3: CSAREGLRRF; DNA: TGCAGTGCTAGAGAGGGACTTCGTCGCTTC
V: TRBV27; D: TRBD2; size: -; J: TRBJ2-7; length: 14; CDR3: CASSLTSGPYEQYF; DNA: TGTGCCAGCAGTTTGACTAGCGGACCCTACGAGCAGTACTTC
V: TRBV28; D: TRBD2; size: -; J: TRBJ2-7; length: 14; CDR3: CASRRLAGVYEQYF; DNA: TGTGCCAGCAGAAGACTAGCGGGAGTCTACGAGCAGTACTTC
V: TRBV7-3; D: TRBD2; size: -; J: TRBJ2-3; length: 16; CDR3: CASSARLAGGVDTQYF; DNA: TGTGCCAGCAGCGCCAGACTAGCGGGGGGTGTAGATACGCAGTATTTT
V: TRBV28; D: -; size: -; J: TRBJ1-3; length: 14; CDR3: CASSFGSSGNTIYF; DNA: TGTGCCAGCAGTTTCGGGAGCTCGGGAAACACCATATATTTT
V: TRBV11-2; D: TRBD1; size: -; J: TRBJ2-1; length: 15; CDR3: CASSYGTGGYNEQFF; DNA: TGTGCCAGCAGTTATGGGACAGGGGGATACAATGAGCAGTTCTTC
V: TRBV28; D: TRBD1; size: -; J: TRBJ2-3; length: 15; CDR3: CASRRQGAGTDTQYF; DNA: TGTGCCAGCAGACGACAGGGGGCAGGCACAGATACGCAGTATTTT
V: TRBV7-2; D: -; size: few; J: TRBJ1-5; length: 15; CDR3: CASSLDTGFHQPQHF; DNA: TGTGCCAGCAGCTTAGACACAGGGTTCCATCAGCCCCAGCATTTT
V: TRBV11-3; D: TRBD1; size: -; J: TRBJ2-7; length: 14; CDR3: CASSTGQGLVEQYF; DNA: TGTGCCAGCAGCACGGGACAGGGCTTAGTCGAGCAGTACTTC
V: TRBV13; D: TRBD2; size: -; J: TRBJ2-3; length: 15; CDR3: CASSSRDSGADTQYF; DNA: TGTGCCAGCAGCTCCCGGGATAGCGGGGCAGATACGCAGTATTTT
V: TRBV7-2; D: TRBD1; size: -; J: TRBJ2-7; length: 14; CDR3: CASSLDRGAYEQYF; DNA: TGTGCCAGCAGCTTAGACAGGGGTGCCTACGAGCAGTACTTC
V: TRBV5-1; D: TRBD2; size: -; J: TRBJ2-3; length: 17; CDR3: CASSLERASGGAGTQYF; DNA: TGCGCCAGCAGCTTGGAGCGGGCTAGCGGGGGGGCGGGGACGCAGTATTTT
V: TRBV29-1; D: -; size: -; J: TRBJ1-6; length: 12; CDR3: CSVETGSGPLHF; DNA: TGCAGCGTAGAAACAGGGTCGGGCCCCCTCCACTTT
V: TRBV30; D: TRBD2; size: -; J: TRBJ2-1; length: 11; CDR3: CAWSTREKKFF; DNA: TGTGCCTGGAGTACGCGGGAGAAAAAGTTCTTC
V: TRBV4-3; D: TRBD2; size: -; J: TRBJ2-3; length: 16; CDR3: CASSQVTGRNTDTQYF; DNA: TGCGCCAGCAGCCAAGTTACCGGGAGGAACACAGATACGCAGTATTTT
V: TRBV10-3; D: -; size: -; J: TRBJ2-4; length: 14; CDR3: CAISAPGAKNIQYF; DNA: TGTGCCATCAGTGCTCCAGGGGCCAAAAACATTCAGTACTTC
V: TRBV5-1; D: -; size: -; J: TRBJ1-3; length: 15; CDR3: CASSLRGDSGNTIYF; DNA: TGCGCCAGCAGCTTACGGGGGGACTCTGGAAACACCATATATTTT
V: TRBV11-1; D: TRBD1; size: -; J: TRBJ2-7; length: 16; CDR3: CASSSPWTGLRPEQYF; DNA: TGTGCCAGCAGCTCCCCCTGGACAGGGCTCCGTCCCGAGCAGTACTTC
V: TRBV10-3; D: TRBD2; size: -; J: TRBJ2-7; length: 15; CDR3: CAISPGLAYSYEQYF; DNA: TGTGCCATCAGCCCCGGACTAGCGTACTCCTACGAGCAGTACTTC
V: TRBV28; D: -; size: -; J: TRBJ1-2; length: 14; CDR3: CASSSPGHPNGYTF; DNA: TGTGCCAGCAGTTCGCCGGGACACCCAAATGGCTACACCTTC
V: TRBV6-5; D: TRBD1; size: -; J: TRBJ2-7; length: 15; CDR3: CASSYSTGVSYEQYF; DNA: TGTGCCAGCAGTTACTCGACAGGGGTGTCCTACGAGCAGTACTTC
V: TRBV30; D: TRBD2; size: -; J: TRBJ2-7; length: 15; CDR3: CAWSFGLADSYEQYF; DNA: TGTGCCTGGAGTTTCGGACTAGCCGACTCCTACGAGCAGTACTTC
V: TRBV19; D: -; size: once; J: TRBJ2-5; length: 14; CDR3: CASSIDPGSETQYF; DNA: TGTGCCAGTAGTATAGATCCGGGATCAGAGACCCAGTACTTC
V: TRBV5-1; D: TRBD1; size: -; J: TRBJ1-2; length: 17; CDR3: CASSLSLWDRGSYGYTF; DNA: TGCGCCAGCAGCTTGTCCCTGTGGGACAGGGGATCCTATGGCTACACCTTC
V: TRBV30; D: -; size: -; J: TRBJ1-1; length: 12; CDR3: CAWNPLNTEAFF; DNA: TGTGCCTGGAATCCATTGAACACTGAAGCTTTCTTT
V: TRBV5-5; D: -; size: -; J: TRBJ2-2; length: 16; CDR3: CASSPAAGVGTGELFF; DNA: TGTGCCAGCAGCCCCGCGGCAGGGGTTGGCACCGGGGAGCTGTTTTTT
V: TRBV5-1; D: TRBD1; size: -; J: TRBJ1-6; length: 13; CDR3: CASKGQDNSPLHF; DNA: TGCGCCAGCAAGGGACAGGATAATTCCCCCCTCCACTTT
V: TRBV25-1; D: TRBD2; size: -; J: TRBJ2-7; length: 14; CDR3: CASSGTSGTYEQYF; DNA: TGTGCCAGCAGTGGGACTAGCGGAACCTACGAGCAGTACTTC
V: TRBV5-1; D: TRBD2; size: -; J: TRBJ2-1; length: 16; CDR3: CASSLVAGVSYNEQFF; DNA: TGCGCCAGCAGCTTGGTCGCGGGGGTCTCCTACAATGAGCAGTTCTTC
V: TRBV7-9; D: -; size: -; J: TRBJ1-2; length: 13; CDR3: CASPQGGDYGYTF; DNA: TGTGCCAGCCCCCAGGGAGGGGACTATGGCTACACCTTC
V: TRBV4-2; D: -; size: once; J: TRBJ1-5; length: 15; CDR3: CASSFTGKSNQPQHF; DNA: TGTGCCAGCAGCTTTACAGGGAAAAGCAATCAGCCCCAGCATTTT
V: TRBV4-2; D: TRBD2; size: -; J: TRBJ2-5; length: 16; CDR3: CASSPGLAINQETQYF; DNA: TGTGCCAGCAGCCCTGGACTAGCGATAAACCAAGAGACCCAGTACTTC
V: TRBV5-1; D: TRBD1; size: -; J: TRBJ2-1; length: 15; CDR3: CASNQGTGAYNEQFF; DNA: TGCGCCAGCAACCAAGGGACAGGGGCCTACAATGAGCAGTTCTTC